Listed below are T cell receptor beta chains from one sample, sequenced in a study of T-cell reconstitution after alpha-beta-depleted transplantation in children. TCRdb called the PCR reads again in MiXCR, with one record for every CDR3 protein. This sample has 350,000 to 450,000 distinct CDR3 sequences, with more than 10% found just once. The sample was PBMCs, taken from the stem cell graft. The receptors were gathered from a human donor who donated a stem cell graft to a child with Fanconi anemia. CDR3s include the opening cysteine and the closing phenylalanine or tryptophan. D genes are given only for firm matches. The size entry is marked missing in some rows and otherwise reads once, few, many or a size class.

NA	TRBV11-2	TRBD1	TRBJ2-3	TGTGCCAGCAGCCTCGGGGAGCAGGGGGCTACAGATACGCAGTATTTT	CASSLGEQGATDTQYF
many	TRBV7-2	NA	TRBJ2-3	TGTGCCAGCAGCTTAGACTTGCAGGGTGGTACAGATACGCAGTATTTT	CASSLDLQGGTDTQYF
few	TRBV12-3/TRBV12-4	NA	TRBJ2-3	TGTGCCAGCGGCCCTGGGACGTTAGATACGCAGTATTTT	CASGPGTLDTQYF
NA	TRBV12-3/TRBV12-4	NA	TRBJ1-6	TGTGCCAGCACTACCCAGGGAAGAGCACCCCTCCACTTT	CASTTQGRAPLHF
many	TRBV6-2/TRBV6-3	NA	TRBJ1-2	TGTGCCAGCCGCTTTGGTGGAAGCACCTACTATGGCTACACCTTC	CASRFGGSTYYGYTF
many	TRBV5-1	TRBD1	TRBJ2-1	TGCGCCAGCAGGAAGGGGACAGAGGGCAATGAGCAGTTCTTC	CASRKGTEGNEQFF
NA	TRBV28	NA	TRBJ2-3	TGTGCCAGCAGTTTTAACGACGCAGATACGCAGTATTTT	CASSFNDADTQYF
few	TRBV5-1	TRBD1	TRBJ1-4	TGCGCCAGCAGCCGAGGCTCTCAGGGGGGAAATGAAAAACTGTTTTTT	CASSRGSQGGNEKLFF
NA	TRBV18	NA	TRBJ2-2	TGTGCCAGCTCACCAACGAACAGGGACACCGGGGAGCTGTTTTTT	CASSPTNRDTGELFF
NA	TRBV20-1	NA	TRBJ2-1	TGCAGTGCTAGAGACTTACGGGGAGGTAGCTACAATGAGCAGTTCTTC	CSARDLRGGSYNEQFF
NA	TRBV5-1	NA	TRBJ1-1	TGCGCCAGCAGCTCAGAGGGTCCTGAAGCTTTCTTT	CASSSEGPEAFF
few	TRBV4-3	TRBD1	TRBJ1-6	TGCGCCAGCAGCCAGCTACCTCCGGGACAGCATTCACCCCTCCACTTT	CASSQLPPGQHSPLHF
few	TRBV5-6	NA	TRBJ1-5	TGTGCCAGCAGCTCGACGATTTATAGCAATCAGCCCCAGCATTTT	CASSSTIYSNQPQHF
NA	TRBV9	NA	TRBJ1-6	TGTGCCAGCAGCGTAGTAGGTGGGGATTCACCCCTCCACTTT	CASSVVGGDSPLHF
few	TRBV5-1	NA	TRBJ2-3	TGCGCCAGCAGCTTGGGCACGGAGAATACGCAGTATTTT	CASSLGTENTQYF
NA	TRBV20-1	NA	TRBJ1-2	TGCAGTGCTAGAGACGGTAGATATGGCTACACCTTC	CSARDGRYGYTF
many	TRBV20-1	NA	TRBJ2-7	TGCAGTGCTAGAGGAGGAGCCTCCTACGAGCAGTACTTC	CSARGGASYEQYF
NA	TRBV28	NA	TRBJ1-2	TGTGCCAGCAGTTTGCTACAGGGTGGTGGCTACACCTTC	CASSLLQGGGYTF
NA	TRBV7-2	TRBD1	TRBJ2-7	TGTGCCAGCAGCTTGAAAGACAGGGCCGCCTACGAGCAGTACTTC	CASSLKDRAAYEQYF
NA	TRBV3-1	NA	TRBJ2-3	TGTGCCAGCAGCCAAGCGCAGGGTTTGGGCACAGATACGCAGTATTTT	CASSQAQGLGTDTQYF